This T cell receptor (beta chain) is from a study of tumor-infiltrating lymphocytes in primary liver carcinoma. Overall study findings and caveats: Less overlap was seen in tumor-adjacent and tumor-blood pairs than in tumor region pairs. The top-250-clone fraction was significantly higher in tumors than in blood (p = 0.039). Because of bulk unsorted sampling, CD4+ and CD8+ repertoires were not subjected to comparison.

Germline V gives CDR1 SGHKS, CDR2 YYEKEE (reference sequence). This CDR3 region has 13 residues. As regards this clonotype: What it binds is unknown. The germline gene is not matched at one end of the junction; a read error may be the cause.

From roughly 0.55 ug of total RNA, TCR beta-specific cDNA was reverse-transcribed using a constant-region primer. Amplification in three nested multiplex PCR rounds with slightly modified ARM-PCR gave rise to TCR beta libraries. With TRBV1-TRBV30 forward primers and a C-beta reverse primer, the first two PCR rounds were run for approximately 10 cycles each. TCRdb re-called the multiplex PCR reads through MiXCR, storing one row per CDR3 protein. The repertoire has 330,000 or so distinct CDR3 sequences, about 65% of them found once; the top ten carry roughly 6%. The blood RNA (from unsorted whole blood) was obtained, and germline DNA was also extracted.

The rearrangement uses TRBV5-5 and TRBJ2-2, with D possibly called TRBD1 or TRBD2 (5 bases each). Sequenced material: peripheral blood. The sequence was collected from a middle-aged man with primary liver carcinoma and hepatitis B virus infection. In nucleotides, the CDR3 is TGTGCCAGCAGTTCCCAGGGTCCCGGGGAGCTGTCTTTT. This gives the protein CASSSQGPGELSF.